This T cell receptor (beta chain) was recorded in a study of metastatic and nonmetastatic thyroid tumors. Study-level information: For malignant and benign thyroid patients, tumor or nodule tissue and blood were the sources whose repertoires were compared. The study's findings and limits: According to reports, the diversity of TCR beta was significantly higher in malignant thyroid tumors than in benign nodules, and this held in both blood and tumor samples.

As originally analysed: Construction of a distant-metastasis classifier for papillary thyroid cancer relied on CDR3 differences across clinicopathological groups. TCRdb re-clonotyped the PCR reads via MiXCR. These V and J calls originate from TCRdb's pipeline instead of the authors' own analysis. The sample has approximately 82,000 clones, about 12% seen once. Nobody among the patients had been given any treatment before thyroid surgery. This clone was recorded many times. Its antigen is undetermined. This CDR3 region has 15 residues. V trimming: 6 bases; J trimming: 3 bases; junction bases outside the gene matches: 10. Germline V gene sequence: CDR1 DFQATT, CDR2 SNEGSKA (reference sequence).

The receptor's source is a female donor with papillary thyroid cancer or a benign thyroid nodule (not recorded which). Some clones in this sample may be carry-over from other donors' samples. Source material: tumor tissue. The V gene is TRBV20-1, the J gene TRBJ2-5; 10 positions agree with TRBD2. CDR3 sequence (DNA): TGCAGTGCCCGAGCGGGGACTAGCGACGAAGAGACCCAGTACTTC. Protein: CSARAGTSDEETQYF.